These T cell receptor beta chains were read from a single sample in a study of cytomegalovirus exposure and HLA in healthy donors. Generated by immunoSEQ multiplex PCR, the TCRdb table keeps only in-frame clones and is missing some. The repertoire holds 150,000 to 200,000 clones, approximately 85% seen once, with about 1.5% in the top ten. The material sequenced was PBMCs. The receptors here all came from a young woman in good health and CMV-seronegative. Both conserved end residues are part of each CDR3. D genes are given only for firm matches. Size values are once, few and many counts, or a class for expanded clones, and some rows have none.

j_call cdr3_length d_call clone_size v_call cdr3_aa cdr3_nt
TRBJ1-1 14 TRBD1 - TRBV18 CASSPRQGATEAFF TGTGCCAGCTCACCGAGACAGGGGGCCACTGAAGCTTTCTTT
TRBJ2-1 17 TRBD1 - TRBV5-1 CASSSTGGRLPDNEQFF TGCGCCAGCAGCTCTACAGGGGGCCGCCTCCCGGACAATGAGCAGTTCTTC
TRBJ2-7 15 TRBD1 - TRBV6-5 CASSYAGTGDYEQYF TGTGCCAGCAGTTACGCCGGGACAGGGGACTACGAGCAGTACTTC
TRBJ2-7 15 - - TRBV7-9 CASSLGGFSRYEQYF TGTGCCAGCAGCTTAGGAGGATTTTCTCGCTACGAGCAGTACTTC
TRBJ2-3 16 - - TRBV2 CASSDAMGISTDTQYF TGTGCCAGCAGTGATGCTATGGGCATTAGCACAGATACGCAGTATTTT
TRBJ1-1 15 - - TRBV15 CATSGSGALGGEAFF TGTGCCACCAGCGGTTCCGGGGCCTTAGGGGGTGAAGCTTTCTTT
TRBJ1-5 14 - - TRBV7-8 CASSLNRGEQPQHF TGTGCCAGCAGCTTAAACCGGGGAGAGCAGCCCCAGCATTTT
TRBJ2-1 14 TRBD2 - TRBV5-8 CASSPRTSGRREFF TGTGCCAGCAGCCCAAGGACTAGCGGGAGGCGTGAGTTCTTC
TRBJ2-5 17 - - TRBV4-1 CASSQDFKAWTADSQYF TGCGCCAGCAGCCAAGATTTTAAGGCCTGGACTGCGGATTCTCAGTACTTC
TRBJ1-1 14 TRBD1 once TRBV2 CASRQGTPRTEAFF TGTGCCAGCAGACAGGGGACCCCGCGGACTGAAGCTTTCTTT
TRBJ1-1 14 - once TRBV6-5 CASRRNDNTAEAFF TGTGCCAGCAGGCGAAATGACAACACTGCTGAAGCTTTCTTT
TRBJ1-2 13 TRBD1 few TRBV30 CASWTGGDYGYTF TGTGCCTCTTGGACAGGGGGCGACTATGGCTACACCTTC
TRBJ2-7 14 TRBD2 - TRBV18 CASSPGTSIDEQYF TGTGCCAGCTCCCCCGGGACTAGCATCGACGAGCAGTACTTC
TRBJ2-1 16 TRBD2 - TRBV5-1 CASSPRASGSYNEQFF TGCGCCAGCAGCCCGCGGGCTAGCGGATCCTACAATGAGCAGTTCTTC
TRBJ2-7 18 - - TRBV7-9 CASSLRAGYTVKGYEQYF TGTGCCAGCAGCTTAAGGGCAGGGTATACGGTCAAAGGCTACGAGCAGTACTTC
TRBJ2-7 17 - few TRBV5-6 CASSRGHRGITMDEQYF TGTGCCAGCAGCCGGGGACACCGTGGTATTACCATGGACGAGCAGTACTTC
TRBJ1-5 15 - few TRBV6-1 CASSESGGASQPQHF TGTGCCAGCAGTGAGAGTGGGGGGGCTTCACAGCCCCAGCATTTT
TRBJ1-5 14 - - TRBV27 CASSFRGIHQPQHF TGTGCCAGCAGTTTCAGGGGAATACATCAGCCCCAGCATTTT
TRBJ2-5 15 TRBD1 many TRBV6-1 CASSEAATGGVTQYF TGTGCCAGCAGTGAAGCGGCCACAGGGGGCGTGACCCAGTACTTC
TRBJ1-5 14 TRBD1 - TRBV7-2 CASSFGTGGQPQHF TGTGCCAGCAGCTTCGGTACAGGGGGCCAGCCCCAGCATTTT
TRBJ2-7 14 - - TRBV4-2 CASSPKRQTYEQYF TGTGCCAGCAGCCCCAAACGACAGACCTACGAGCAGTACTTC
TRBJ2-7 13 - - TRBV19 CASSRDITYEQYF TGTGCCAGTAGTAGGGACATTACCTACGAGCAGTACTTC
TRBJ2-2 15 TRBD2 - TRBV5-8 CASSPGLASVGELFF TGTGCCAGCAGCCCGGGACTAGCCTCGGTCGGGGAGCTGTTTTTT
TRBJ1-5 12 - - TRBV19 CASSRTVAPQHF TGTGCCAGTAGCCGAACAGTGGCGCCCCAGCATTTT
TRBJ2-7 19 TRBD1 - TRBV15 CATSRDGKFDRGSTYEQYF TGTGCCACCAGCAGAGATGGAAAATTTGACAGGGGTAGTACCTACGAGCAGTACTTC
TRBJ2-7 15 - - TRBV7-9 CASSLGVGGPYEQYF TGTGCCAGCAGCTTGGGTGTCGGGGGGCCCTACGAGCAGTACTTC
TRBJ1-1 19 TRBD1 once TRBV18 CASSPQPGLRQGMNTEAFF TGTGCCAGCTCACCACAACCGGGGCTGCGACAGGGCATGAACACTGAAGCTTTCTTT
TRBJ2-7 15 TRBD2 - TRBV7-9 CASSPLTGGPGEQYF TGTGCCAGCAGCCCCTTGACGGGGGGGCCGGGGGAGCAGTACTTC
TRBJ2-1 13 - - TRBV6-5 CASRRELVNEQFF TGTGCCAGCAGAAGGGAGTTGGTCAATGAGCAGTTCTTC
TRBJ1-2 14 TRBD1 - TRBV11-2 CASSSGTANYGYTF TGTGCCAGCAGCTCTGGGACAGCTAACTATGGCTACACCTTC
TRBJ1-1 16 - many TRBV7-8 CASSLLGARGNTEAFF TGTGCCAGCAGCTTATTAGGGGCGCGCGGGAACACTGAAGCTTTCTTT
TRBJ1-1 15 TRBD1 - TRBV6-5 CASSYAGTGGTEAFF TGTGCCAGCAGTTACGCCGGGACAGGGGGCACTGAAGCTTTCTTT